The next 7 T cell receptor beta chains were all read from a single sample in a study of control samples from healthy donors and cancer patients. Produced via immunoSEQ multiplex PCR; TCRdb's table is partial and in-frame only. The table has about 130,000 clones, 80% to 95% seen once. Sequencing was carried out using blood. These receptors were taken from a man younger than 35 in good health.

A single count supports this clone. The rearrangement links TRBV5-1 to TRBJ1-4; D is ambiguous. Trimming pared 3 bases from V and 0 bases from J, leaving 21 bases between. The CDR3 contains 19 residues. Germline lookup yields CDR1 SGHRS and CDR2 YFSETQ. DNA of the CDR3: TGCGCCAGCAGCTCATCCGGGCTAGGTACTTTTGCAACTAATGAAAAACTGTTTTTT. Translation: CASSSSGLGTFATNEKLFF.

The CDR3 protein is CASSGDWVGYTF. The CDR3, as DNA: TGTGCCAGCAGTGGAGATTGGGTTGGCTACACCTTC. V and J are TRBV2 and TRBJ1-2; D is unclear. Between the trimmed V and J ends, which lost 4 bases and 7 bases, there was a span of 10 bases. The CDR3 has 12 residues. CDR1 SNHLY and CDR2 FYNNEI come from the germline V gene.

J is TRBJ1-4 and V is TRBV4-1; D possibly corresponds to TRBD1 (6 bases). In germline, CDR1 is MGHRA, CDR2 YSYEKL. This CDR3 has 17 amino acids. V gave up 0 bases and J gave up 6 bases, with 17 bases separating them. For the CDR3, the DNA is TGCGCCAGCAGCCAAGAAGCACCATGGGGGCGGGATGAAAAACTGTTTTTT. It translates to CASSQEAPWGRDEKLFF.

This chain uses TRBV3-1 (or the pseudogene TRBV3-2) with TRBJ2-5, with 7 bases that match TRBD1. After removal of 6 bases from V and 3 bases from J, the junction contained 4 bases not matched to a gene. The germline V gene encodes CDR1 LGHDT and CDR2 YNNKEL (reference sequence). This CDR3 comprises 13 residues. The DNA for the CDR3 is TGTGCCAGCAGAGAGGGGGCTGAAGAGACCCAGTACTTC. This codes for CASREGAEETQYF.

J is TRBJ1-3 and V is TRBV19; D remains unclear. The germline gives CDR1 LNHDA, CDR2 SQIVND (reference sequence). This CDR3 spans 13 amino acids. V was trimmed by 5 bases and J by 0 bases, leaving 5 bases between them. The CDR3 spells CASSRSSGNTIYF. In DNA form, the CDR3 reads TGTGCCAGTAGTCGGAGCTCTGGAAACACCATATATTTT. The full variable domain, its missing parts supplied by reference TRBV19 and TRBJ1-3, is DGGITQSPKYLFRKEGQNVTLSCEQNLNHDAMYWYRQDPGQGLRLIYYSQIVNDFQKGDIAEGYSVSREKKESFPLTVTSAQKNPTAFYLCASSRSSGNTIYFGEGSWLTVV.

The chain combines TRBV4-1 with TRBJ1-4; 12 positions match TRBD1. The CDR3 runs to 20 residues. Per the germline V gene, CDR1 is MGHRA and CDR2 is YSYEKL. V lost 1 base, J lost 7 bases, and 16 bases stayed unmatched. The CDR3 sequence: CASSQVLHGTGGGRSEKLFF. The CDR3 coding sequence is TGCGCCAGCAGCCAAGTTCTCCACGGGACAGGGGGCGGAAGAAGTGAAAAACTGTTTTTT.

The CDR3 loop is CASSLLGAEGEKLFF. CDR3 DNA: TGTGCCAGCAGTTTACTAGGGGCGGAAGGTGAAAAACTGTTTTTT. J is TRBJ1-4 and V is TRBV28; the D gene is possibly TRBD1 (5 bases). Trimming removed 2 bases at V and 7 bases at J, with 14 bases between. The CDR3 extends over 15 amino acids. Germline V gives CDR1 MDHEN, CDR2 SYDVKM.